This TCR beta chain was obtained from a study of shared clonotypes between healthy human individuals. Study-wide findings and caveats: Non-shared clonotypes displayed generation probabilities falling below those of clonotypes present in all four donors. When naive CD4 clonotypes were compared across a handful of donors, around 4.6% were shared.

Only in-frame clones appear in the TCRdb table, and some are missing; sequencing was by immunoSEQ multiplex PCR. The sample lists roughly 720,000 clones, roughly 91% occurring once. Germline assignment: CDR1 MNHEY and CDR2 SVGAGI. The length of the CDR3 is 12 residues. Trimming took 5 bases from V and 8 from J, leaving 10 bases between them. This clone was seen a single time. Its antigen is unidentified. The source of this sequence is a young man in good health. Some clones in this sample may be carry-over from other donors' samples. The rearrangement uses TRBV6-5 and TRBJ2-1; D may correspond to TRBD1 or TRBD2 (6 bases each). The sequenced material came from memory CD8+ T cells from PBMCs. As for subset: CD45RO+ cells pooled with CCR7-negative TemRA cells. CDR3 loop: CASSLRGDEQFF. For the CDR3, the DNA is TGTGCCAGCAGTCTTAGGGGGGATGAGCAGTTCTTC.